The subject of this entry is one T cell receptor beta chain. Its matching antigen is unknown. Produced via immunoSEQ multiplex PCR; TCRdb's table is partial and in-frame only. The data show 200,000 to 300,000 clones, less than 95% seen once. The CDR3 totals 13 residues. Germline CDR1 and CDR2: SNHLY and FYNNEI. Trimming took 5 bases from V and 4 from J, leaving 12 bases between them. This specimen comes from a study of cytomegalovirus exposure and HLA in healthy donors. Study results and caveats: In vitro experiments confirmed that a few CMV-associated chains were specific for CMV antigens. Cytomegalovirus association was listed for around 180 TCR beta chains.

The source material was PBMCs. The chain is built from TRBV2 and TRBJ2-7; D is perhaps TRBD2 (5 bases). The clonotype comes from a woman aged 25 to 39 in good health and CMV-seronegative. CDR3 amino acids: CASSYPDLYEQYF. The CDR3 DNA reads TGTGCCAGCAGTTACCCGGACTTGTACGAGCAGTACTTC.